These 15 T cell receptor beta chains share one sample of origin, sequenced in a study of molecular identifiers for immune sequencing clone quantification. TCRdb reprocessed the PCR reads via MiXCR and lists one record per CDR3 protein. This sample carries about 630,000 distinct CDR3 sequences, over 25% of them seen once, and the ten largest clones take roughly 0.83%. Material: naive CD8+ T cells from blood, with Jurkat cell RNA spiked in. The sample's subset: FACS-sorted CD8+CD4-CCR7+CD45RA+ naive T cells. These receptors originate from a human donor in good health. Some libraries in this study had Jurkat cell RNA spiked in.

CDR3 sequence (DNA): TGTGCCAGCAGTTTATCAGACAACACAGATACGCAGTATTTT. Translation: CASSLSDNTDTQYF. This chain joins TRBV27 and TRBJ2-3, with D unclear. Between the trimmed V and J ends, which lost 0 bases and 2 bases, there was a span of 6 bases. Germline CDR1 MNHEY, CDR2 SMNVEV (reference sequence). CDR3 length equals 14 residues.

Note on this clonotype: The junction shows a germline mismatch at one end, possibly a read error. V is TRBV4-3 and J is TRBJ2-5; no clear D. The CDR3 is 15 amino acids. The V gene's germline CDR1 is LGHNA and CDR2 YSLEER. CDR3 DNA sequence: TGCGCCAGCAGCCAAGATCTGGCCGATCGAGAGACCCCGTACTTC. Amino acid sequence: CASSQDLADRETPYF.

The CDR3 sequence is CATSDLGDTDNEQFF. CDR3 DNA sequence: TGTGCCACCAGTGATTTGGGGGACACGGACAATGAGCAGTTCTTC. The V gene is TRBV24-1, the J gene TRBJ2-1; a weak D match, TRBD1 (6 bases). Germline loops: CDR1 KGHDR, CDR2 SFDVKD. V was trimmed by 0 bases and J by 5 bases, leaving 10 bases between them. CDR3 length equals 15 residues.

This clonotype was counted ten times or more. This chain connects TRBV2 to TRBJ2-5, with D uncertain. Germline-derived CDR1 and CDR2 are SNHLY and FYNNEI. The CDR3 totals 15 residues. Trimming pared 8 bases from V and 0 bases from J, leaving 16 bases between. The CDR3 region is CASAEETRYQETQYF. The CDR3 region has the DNA TGTGCCAGCGCCGAGGAGACCCGGTACCAAGAGACCCAGTACTTC. Together with reference TRBV2 and TRBJ2-5, the CDR3 gives the full variable domain: EPEVTQTPSHQVTQMGQEVILRCVPISNHLYFYWYRQILGQKVEFLVSFYNNEISEKSEIFDDQFSVERPDGSNFTLKIRSTKLEDSAMYFCASAEETRYQETQYFGPGTRLLVL.

In this sample, this clonotype turned up many times. The J gene is TRBJ1-1, the V gene TRBV20-1, with TRBD1 as a possible D gene (6 bases). V lost 0 bases, J lost 8 bases, and 13 bases lay in between. The germline CDR1 and CDR2 sequences are DFQATT and SNEGSKA (reference sequence). The CDR3 sequence is 13 residues long. The CDR3: CSAREIGQLEAFF. CDR3 coding DNA: TGCAGTGCTAGAGAAATCGGACAGCTCGAAGCTTTCTTT.

A word on this clonotype: It may be a read error: a sequence one base away is much more abundant. This chain uses TRBV20-1 with TRBJ2-7, with TRBD2 as a possible D gene (5 bases). The CDR3 loop spans 14 amino acids. Germline values: CDR1 DFQATT, CDR2 SNEGSKA (reference sequence). The V gene lost 6 bases and the J gene lost 3 bases, with 18 bases spanning the gap. The CDR3 reads CSAPRGFGHYEQYF. The CDR3 coding sequence is TGCAGTGCCCCTAGAGGGTTTGGGCACTACGAGCAGTACTTC.

V and J are TRBV7-2 and TRBJ2-1; 7 positions agree with TRBD2. V lost 2 bases to trimming and J lost 5 bases; unmatched junction nucleotides: 6. The CDR3 is made up of 15 amino acids. From germline, CDR1 is SGHTA and CDR2 FQGNSA. CDR3 residues: CASSLFLAVNNEQFF. CDR3 DNA: TGTGCCAGCAGCTTATTCCTAGCGGTTAACAATGAGCAGTTCTTC.

The rearrangement uses TRBV29-1 and TRBJ2-7, with D perhaps matching TRBD1 (5 bases). Germline CDR1 and CDR2: SQVTM and ANQGSEA. The ends were cut back, 7 bases at V and 0 bases at J, with 13 bases in the middle. The CDR3 extends over 13 amino acids. In nucleotides, the CDR3 is TGCAGCGCCCTCAGACAGAACTCCTACGAGCAGTACTTC. Its translation: CSALRQNSYEQYF.

This clonotype was counted ten times or more. The chain has TRBV4-3 and TRBJ2-5; D is possibly TRBD2 (5 bases). This CDR3 spans 14 amino acids. Germline CDR1 and CDR2: LGHNA and YSLEER. V was pared by 0 bases and J by 5 bases, with 10 bases between. The CDR3 here is CASSQDTGGETQYF. Written as DNA, the CDR3 is TGCGCCAGCAGCCAAGATACCGGCGGGGAGACCCAGTACTTC.

The table lists this clonotype with a few counts. DNA of the CDR3: TGTGCCAGCAGGGGGGGGTTGATATCTGGGGCCAACGTCCTGACTTTC. Residues: CASRGGLISGANVLTF. The rearrangement links TRBV5-3 to TRBJ2-6; D tentatively fits TRBD1 or TRBD2 (7 bases each). TRBV5-3 is classed as an ORF, of uncertain function. The CDR3 is 16 residues long. V was clipped by 8 bases and J by 1 base, with 16 bases between them.

The CDR3 sequence is CSARDPGTVGETQYF. The CDR3 coding sequence is TGCAGTGCTAGAGATCCCGGGACAGTCGGGGAGACCCAGTACTTC. V is TRBV20-1 and J is TRBJ2-5, with 7 bases fitting TRBD1. Germline trimming cut 0 bases from V and 5 bases from J; bases unmatched to any gene: 9. The germline V gene encodes CDR1 DFQATT and CDR2 SNEGSKA (reference sequence). CDR3 length: 15 residues.

On this clonotype: Since a far larger clone is one base different, this is likely a read error. The chain is built from TRBV7-6 and TRBJ2-1; maybe TRBD1 (7 bases). The CDR3 sequence is 15 residues long. CDR1 and CDR2 (germline): SGHVS, FNYEAQ. The CDR3 spells CASSPRDSSCNEQFF. The CDR3 nucleotides read TGTGCCAGCAGCCCGCGGGACAGCTCCTGCAATGAGCAGTTCTTC. The full variable domain, rest sourced from reference TRBV7-6 and TRBJ2-1, is GAGVSQSPRYKVTKRGQDVALRCDPISGHVSLYWYRQALGQGPEFLTYFNYEAQQDKSGLPNDRFSAERPEGSISTLTIQRTEQRDSAMYRCASSPRDSSCNEQFFGPGTRLTVL.

The gene calls are TRBV19 and TRBJ2-6, with 9 positions matching TRBD1. The trim removed 6 bases at V and 4 bases at J, leaving 10 bases unmatched. The CDR3 contains 17 residues. From germline, CDR1 is LNHDA and CDR2 SQIVND (reference sequence). As DNA, the CDR3 is TGTGCCAGTAGCCTGACAGGGGGAACCTTCGGGGCCAACGTCCTGACTTTC. This translates into CASSLTGGTFGANVLTF.

This clonotype occurred many times. The chain is built from TRBV2 and TRBJ1-5; D is perhaps TRBD1 (5 bases). The CDR3 is 16 amino acids. Germline V gene sequence: CDR1 SNHLY, CDR2 FYNNEI. Deletions cut 5 bases from V and 0 bases from J, with 14 bases between. The CDR3 nucleotides read TGTGCCAGCAGTCGAGGGGCCGGATATAGCAATCAGCCCCAGCATTTT. Protein: CASSRGAGYSNQPQHF.

This clonotype was seen ten or more times. The chain couples TRBV7-9 to TRBJ2-3, with 7 nucleotides matching TRBD1. The CDR3 extends over 17 amino acids. V lost 5 bases and J lost 6; bases outside the gene matches: 17. Germline V gene data show CDR1 as SEHNR and CDR2 as FQNEAQ (reference sequence). Here the CDR3 DNA reads TGTGCCAGCAGCCCCCCCTCGGACAGGTTTTTTCGGGATACGCAGTATTTT. It translates to CASSPPSDRFFRDTQYF.